Presented here are 27 T cell receptor beta chains from one specimen sequenced in a study of response to subunit inactivated influenza vaccine. TCRdb re-analysed the RT-PCR reads in MiXCR, keeping a single row per CDR3 protein. Altogether 550,000 to 600,000 distinct CDR3 sequences are present, over 9.5% being singletons, with the ten largest covering more than 8.5%. Sequenced here: PBMCs from blood, sampled on the day of vaccination. The source of these receptors is a middle-aged man who received an inactivated influenza vaccine.

This clonotype came up a few times. The chain has TRBV5-1 and TRBJ2-6; D possibly matches TRBD1 or TRBD2 (5 bases each). Trimming took off 0 bases at V and 2 bases at J, with 9 bases between the two ends. The CDR3 is 16 amino acids. Per germline, CDR1 SGHRS and CDR2 YFSETQ. The CDR3 coding sequence is TGCGCCAGCAGCTTGGGAGGGGCGACTGGGGCCAACGTCCTGACTTTC. This encodes CASSLGGATGANVLTF.

The rearrangement links TRBV15 to TRBJ1-6; possible D gene TRBD1, 5 bases. Germline CDR1 LNHNV, CDR2 YYDKDF (reference sequence). The CDR3 length is 16 residues. Trimming stripped 0 bases from V and 6 bases from J, with 12 bases between. The CDR3 DNA follows: TGTGCCACCAGCAGAGATCCTCGACAGTCTAATTCACCCCTCCACTTT. Protein: CATSRDPRQSNSPLHF.

This clonotype was counted a few times. The junction departs from germline at one end; a sequencing error may be responsible. The rearrangement links TRBV2 to TRBJ2-7, with D tentatively TRBD2 (6 bases). The CDR3 totals 12 residues. CDR1 and CDR2 from the germline V gene are SNHLY and FYNNEI. The CDR3 DNA is TGTGCCAGCAGTGAAGCGCGGGATAGCACCACCTTC. Its translation is CASSEARDSTTF.

The gene calls are TRBV20-1 and TRBJ1-5; D remains unclear. Per the germline V gene, CDR1 is DFQATT and CDR2 is SNEGSKA (reference sequence). The CDR3 runs 12 residues. V lost 6 bases, J lost 5 bases, and 11 bases lay in between. For the CDR3, the DNA is TGCAGTGCCCGAAGTCAGTATCAGCCCCAGCATTTT. It yields the protein CSARSQYQPQHF.

This clonotype was seen at least ten times. The V call is TRBV5-1, the J call TRBJ2-5; possibly TRBD1 for D (7 bases). Trimming cost V 1 base and J 1 base, with 17 bases left between them. Germline V gene sequence: CDR1 SGHRS, CDR2 YFSETQ. This CDR3 region has 17 residues. The CDR3 region has the DNA TGCGCCAGCAGCTTGCTTAGACGGGGGACAGTCCAAGAGACCCAGTACTTC. It specifies CASSLLRRGTVQETQYF.

This clonotype occurred a few times. CDR3 protein: CASSPTQAGTYEQYF. The CDR3 bases are TGTGCCAGCTCACCAACACAGGCGGGAACCTACGAGCAGTACTTC. The rearrangement joins TRBV18 to TRBJ2-7; TRBD2 is a possible D gene (6 bases). The germline gives CDR1 KGHSH, CDR2 LQKENI. This CDR3 region has 15 residues. V was shortened by 2 bases and J by 2 bases, with 13 bases between the two germline ends. The complete variable domain, with remaining parts taken from reference TRBV18 and TRBJ2-7, reads NAGVMQNPRHLVRRRGQEARLRCSPMKGHSHVYWYRQLPEEGLKFMVYLQKENIIDESGMPKERFSAEFPKEGPSILRIQQVVRGDSAAYFCASSPTQAGTYEQYFGPGTRLTVT.

The V and J genes are TRBV7-8 and TRBJ2-1, with D perhaps TRBD1 or TRBD2 (5 bases each). In germline, CDR1 is SGHVS, CDR2 FQNEAQ. CDR3 length: 15 residues. The V and J ends lost 4 bases and 8 bases respectively, with 18 bases between them. The CDR3 DNA follows: TGTGCCAGCAGCTCCGGGACCCCCCGTCCCCATGAGCAGTTCTTC. It translates to CASSSGTPRPHEQFF.

This clonotype was recorded many times. The V call is TRBV7-9, the J call TRBJ2-1, with TRBD2 matching over 10 bases. Germline CDR1 reads SEHNR; CDR2 reads FQNEAQ (reference sequence). V was clipped by 4 bases and J by 5 bases; unmatched bases: 8. CDR3 length equals 16 residues. The CDR3 loop reads CASSSPLAGWDNEQFF. The CDR3 DNA sequence: TGTGCCAGCAGCTCCCCACTAGCGGGGTGGGACAATGAGCAGTTCTTC.

J is TRBJ2-3 and V is TRBV5-1; 8 bases are a match to TRBD1. With 3 bases clipped from V and 0 bases from J, the junction kept 3 bases outside the gene matches. The length of the CDR3 is 15 residues. Germline loops: CDR1 SGHRS, CDR2 YFSETQ. Here the CDR3 reads CASSWTGLSTDTQYF. The CDR3 bases are TGCGCCAGCAGCTGGACAGGGTTGAGCACAGATACGCAGTATTTT.

A few counts support this clonotype. The chain uses TRBV20-1 and TRBJ1-1; the D is unclear. The ends were cut back, 0 bases at V and 0 bases at J, with 14 bases in the middle. The germline V gene has CDR1 DFQATT and CDR2 SNEGSKA (reference sequence). This CDR3 spans 16 amino acids. CDR3 protein: CSARDLGDSMNTEAFF. The CDR3 nucleotides read TGCAGTGCTAGAGATCTGGGAGATTCGATGAACACTGAAGCTTTCTTT.

In its sample, this clonotype was seen many times. The J gene is TRBJ2-7, the V gene TRBV6-1; 7 nucleotides agree with TRBD2. This CDR3 spans 14 amino acids. V shed 2 bases and J 6 bases; nucleotides not matched to a gene: 7. Germline CDR1 is MNHNS and CDR2 is SASEGT. The DNA of the CDR3 is TGTGCCAGCAGTGAACGGACTAGGGGAGGCGAGCAGTACTTC. It yields the protein CASSERTRGGEQYF.

The sample holds a few counts of this clonotype. The chain joins TRBV24-1 to TRBJ2-1; TRBD2 matches 11 bases. CDR1 and CDR2 (germline): KGHDR, SFDVKD. J was trimmed by 10 bases and V by 5 bases; bases with no gene match: 12. This CDR3 comprises 16 residues. The CDR3 here is CATSAIAGGLGVEQFF. CDR3 sequence (DNA): TGTGCCACCAGTGCCATAGCGGGGGGGCTAGGCGTCGAGCAGTTCTTC.

This clonotype was observed a handful of times. The chain couples TRBV6-6 to TRBJ2-1, with D unresolved. Looked up from germline, CDR1 is MNHNY and CDR2 is SVGAGI (reference sequence). The V end was cut by 6 bases, the J end by 6 bases, with 9 bases between. This CDR3 has 12 residues. The CDR3 DNA is TGTGCCAGCAGACAGTTGAGCAATGAGCAGTTCTTC. Translated: CASRQLSNEQFF.

A few counts support this clonotype. The V call is TRBV7-9, the J call TRBJ1-2, with 8 bases lining up with TRBD1. The CDR3 totals 14 residues. CDR1 and CDR2 (germline): SEHNR, FQNEAQ (reference sequence). Trimming cost V 6 bases and J 2 bases; bases outside gene matches: 5. DNA of the CDR3: TGTGCCAGCAGTGTACAGGGGGAAAACTATGGCTACACCTTC. It translates to CASSVQGENYGYTF.

The chain recombines TRBV29-1 with TRBJ2-7, with D possibly being TRBD1 or TRBD2 (6 bases each). Germline V CDR1 and CDR2: SQVTM, ANQGSEA. The CDR3 extends over 13 amino acids. The ends were cut back, 1 base at V and 7 bases at J, with 14 bases in the middle. As DNA, the CDR3 is TGCAGCGTTGAAGGAGAGGGGGACTTTGAGCAGTACTTC. It specifies CSVEGEGDFEQYF.

This clonotype came up a few times. This rearrangement joins TRBV18 to TRBJ2-7; tentatively, D is TRBD1 (6 bases). Trimming cost V 6 bases and J 3 bases, with 12 bases left between them. Germline CDR1 is KGHSH and CDR2 is LQKENI. The CDR3 runs to 13 residues. Here the CDR3 reads CASSKRQVYEQYF. The CDR3 bases are TGTGCCAGCTCGAAACGACAGGTCTACGAGCAGTACTTC.

The table lists this clonotype with many counts. The chain uses TRBV5-8 and TRBJ2-2, with 14 positions matching TRBD2. Germline CDR1 and CDR2: SGHTS and YDEGEE. The CDR3 is made up of 16 amino acids. V shed 3 bases and J 6 bases; nucleotides not matched to a gene: 4. CDR3 protein: CASSWGTSGSPGELFF. The DNA for the CDR3 is TGTGCCAGCAGCTGGGGGACTAGCGGGAGCCCCGGGGAGCTGTTTTTT.

This clonotype was seen many times. This sequence joins TRBV5-5 and TRBJ2-5, with a tentative D call TRBD1 (5 bases). V lost 4 bases and J lost 2, with 9 bases in between. This CDR3 is built from 13 residues. Germline CDR1 is SGHKS and CDR2 is YYEKEE (reference sequence). The CDR3: CASSLWTQETQYF. CDR3 in DNA: TGTGCCAGCAGCCTGTGGACACAAGAGACCCAGTACTTC.

The chain uses TRBV9 and TRBJ2-1; 8 bases line up with TRBD2. V shed 4 bases, J shed 8 bases, and the junction held 8 bases outside the gene matches. This CDR3 spans 14 amino acids. CDR1 and CDR2 from the germline V gene are SGDLS and YYNGEE. The CDR3 nucleotides read TGTGCCAGCAGCACCCCCAGCGGGAGCCATGAGCAGTTCTTC. Translation: CASSTPSGSHEQFF.

The chain joins TRBV5-6 to TRBJ2-3, with 9 bases lining up with TRBD2. The CDR3 contains 16 residues. V gave up 4 bases and J gave up 2 bases; unmatched junction bases: 8. Per the germline V gene, CDR1 is SGHDT and CDR2 is YYEEEE. For the CDR3, the DNA is TGTGCCAGCAGCCACCTTGCGGGGGGGCTCACAGATACGCAGTATTTT. Amino acids: CASSHLAGGLTDTQYF.

This clonotype was observed a few times. This sequence joins TRBV7-2 and TRBJ1-6; D gene ambiguous. The V and J ends lost 1 base and 10 bases respectively, with 14 bases between them. There are 15 residues in the CDR3. In germline, CDR1 is SGHTA, CDR2 FQGNSA. CDR3 DNA sequence: TGTGCCAGCAGCTTAGAAGGACGCGGGCAGTCACCCCTCCACTTT. It is translated as CASSLEGRGQSPLHF.

This chain connects TRBV20-1 to TRBJ2-1; a weak D match, TRBD1 (5 bases). V dropped 2 bases and J dropped 5 bases, with 19 bases sitting between them. Germline assignment: CDR1 DFQATT and CDR2 SNEGSKA (reference sequence). CDR3 size: 16 residues. The CDR3 is CSARPLTAGYDNEQFF. DNA of the CDR3: TGCAGTGCTAGACCCTTGACAGCCGGGTATGACAATGAGCAGTTCTTC.

The rearrangement uses TRBV5-1 and TRBJ2-7; 10 positions agree with TRBD1. The CDR3 spans 16 residues. The trim removed 0 bases at V and 6 bases at J, leaving 9 bases unmatched. CDR1 is SGHRS and CDR2 is YFSETQ in the germline V gene. The CDR3 nucleotides are TGCGCCAGCAGCTTGGCCCCGGGACAGGGGTCGTCCGAGCAGTACTTC. It encodes CASSLAPGQGSSEQYF.

This clonotype turned up a few times. The V and J genes are TRBV4-3 and TRBJ2-2, with D perhaps matching TRBD1 (5 bases). Trimming removed 4 bases at V and 2 bases at J, with 17 bases between. Germline CDR1 reads LGHNA; CDR2 reads YSLEER. The CDR3 runs to 17 residues. The DNA for the CDR3 is TGCGCCAGCAGCCGAAGTGGGGCACGCGGTAACACCGGGGAGCTGTTTTTT. Protein sequence: CASSRSGARGNTGELFF.

The rearrangement links TRBV10-1 to TRBJ1-1, with D possibly being TRBD1 (5 bases). Trimming left V 9 bases short and J 1 base short, with 12 bases between. Germline loops: CDR1 WNHNN, CDR2 SYGVQD (reference sequence). CDR3 length: 13 residues. DNA for the CDR3: TGCGCCAGTGGAGATACAGGGAACACTGAAGCTTTCTTT. Protein product: CASGDTGNTEAFF.

The table lists this clonotype with a few counts. The chain has TRBV9 and TRBJ2-4; possibly TRBD2 for D (5 bases). The germline V gene encodes CDR1 SGDLS and CDR2 YYNGEE. Trimming took off 4 bases at V and 0 bases at J, with 14 bases between the two ends. This CDR3 contains 16 residues. CDR3 sequence: CASSPGDFLAKNIQYF. CDR3 DNA sequence: TGTGCCAGCAGCCCCGGGGATTTCCTAGCCAAAAACATTCAGTACTTC.

The chain carries TRBV3-1 and TRBJ2-1, with D perhaps given as TRBD1 or TRBD2 (5 bases each). V lost 7 bases to trimming and J lost 5 bases, with 12 bases between them. Per the germline V gene, CDR1 is LGHDT and CDR2 is YNNKEL (reference sequence). The CDR3 totals 13 residues. CDR3 in amino acids: CASTRDRNNEQFF. The CDR3 DNA sequence: TGTGCCAGCACCCGGGACCGGAACAATGAGCAGTTCTTC.